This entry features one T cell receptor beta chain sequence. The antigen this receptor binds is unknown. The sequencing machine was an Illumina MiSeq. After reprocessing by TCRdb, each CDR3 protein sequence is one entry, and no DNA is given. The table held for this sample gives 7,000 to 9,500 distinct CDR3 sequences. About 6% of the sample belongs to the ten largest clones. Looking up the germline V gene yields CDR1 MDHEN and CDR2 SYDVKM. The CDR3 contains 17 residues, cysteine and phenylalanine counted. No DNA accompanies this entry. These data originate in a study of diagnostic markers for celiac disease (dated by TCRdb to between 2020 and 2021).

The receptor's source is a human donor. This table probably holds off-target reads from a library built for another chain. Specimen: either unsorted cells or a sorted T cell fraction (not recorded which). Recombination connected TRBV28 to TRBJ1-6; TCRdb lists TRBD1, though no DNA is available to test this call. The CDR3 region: CASSWGQGALENSPLHF. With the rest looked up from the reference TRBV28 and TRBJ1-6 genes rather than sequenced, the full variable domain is DVKVTQSSRYLVKRTGEKVFLECVQDMDHENMFWYRQDPGLGLRLIYFSYDVKMKEKGDIPEGYSVSREKKERFSLILESASTNQTSMYLCASSWGQGALENSPLHFGNGTRLTVT.